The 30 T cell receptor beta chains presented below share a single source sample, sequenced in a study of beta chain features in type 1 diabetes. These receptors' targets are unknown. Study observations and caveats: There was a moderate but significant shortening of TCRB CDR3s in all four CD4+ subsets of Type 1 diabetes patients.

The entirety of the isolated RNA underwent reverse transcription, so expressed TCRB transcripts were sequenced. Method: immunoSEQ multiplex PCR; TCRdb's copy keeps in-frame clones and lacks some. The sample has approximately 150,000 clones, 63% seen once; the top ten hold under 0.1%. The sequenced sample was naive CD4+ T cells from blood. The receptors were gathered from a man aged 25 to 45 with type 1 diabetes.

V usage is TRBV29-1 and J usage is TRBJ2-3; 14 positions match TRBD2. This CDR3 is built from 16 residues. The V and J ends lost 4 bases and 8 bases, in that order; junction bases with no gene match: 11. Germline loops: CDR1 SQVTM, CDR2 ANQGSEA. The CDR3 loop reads CSVVPGLAGGNSTQYF. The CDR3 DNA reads TGCAGCGTTGTTCCAGGACTAGCGGGGGGAAATAGTACGCAGTATTTT.

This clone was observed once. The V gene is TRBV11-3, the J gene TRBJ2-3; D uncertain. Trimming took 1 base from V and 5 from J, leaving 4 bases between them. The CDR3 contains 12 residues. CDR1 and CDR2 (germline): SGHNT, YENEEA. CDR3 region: CASSLGRDTQYF. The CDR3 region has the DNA TGTGCCAGCAGCTTAGGCCGAGATACGCAGTATTTT.

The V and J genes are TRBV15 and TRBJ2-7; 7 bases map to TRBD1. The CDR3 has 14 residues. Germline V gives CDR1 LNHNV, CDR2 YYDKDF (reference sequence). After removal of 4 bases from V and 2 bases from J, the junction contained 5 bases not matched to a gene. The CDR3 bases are TGTGCCACCAGCATCCGACAGGGACCCTACGAGCAGTACTTC. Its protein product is CATSIRQGPYEQYF.

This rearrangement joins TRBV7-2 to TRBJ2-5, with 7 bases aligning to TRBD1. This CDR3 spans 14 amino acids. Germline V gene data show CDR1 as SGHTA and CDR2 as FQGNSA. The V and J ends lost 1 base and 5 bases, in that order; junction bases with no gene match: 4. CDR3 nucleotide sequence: TGTGCCAGCAGCTTAGGACAGGGACCCGAGACCCAGTACTTC. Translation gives CASSLGQGPETQYF.

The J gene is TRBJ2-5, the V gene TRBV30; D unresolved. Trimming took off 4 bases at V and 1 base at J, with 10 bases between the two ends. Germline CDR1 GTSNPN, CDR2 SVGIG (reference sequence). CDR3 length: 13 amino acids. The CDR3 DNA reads TGTGCCTGGAATTGGTACAGCCAAGAGACCCAGTACTTC. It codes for CAWNWYSQETQYF.

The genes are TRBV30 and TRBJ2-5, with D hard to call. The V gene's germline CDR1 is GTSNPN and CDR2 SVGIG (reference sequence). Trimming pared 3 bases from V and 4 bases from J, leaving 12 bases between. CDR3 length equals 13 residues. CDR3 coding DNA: TGTGCCTGGAGCAGGCGCGTCCCAGAGACCCAGTACTTC. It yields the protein CAWSRRVPETQYF.

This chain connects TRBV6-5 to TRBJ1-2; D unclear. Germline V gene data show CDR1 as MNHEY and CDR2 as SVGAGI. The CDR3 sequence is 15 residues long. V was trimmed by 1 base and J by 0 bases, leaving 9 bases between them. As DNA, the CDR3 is TGTGCCAGCAGTTACTTGGGTGGGACTAACTATGGCTACACCTTC. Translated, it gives CASSYLGGTNYGYTF.

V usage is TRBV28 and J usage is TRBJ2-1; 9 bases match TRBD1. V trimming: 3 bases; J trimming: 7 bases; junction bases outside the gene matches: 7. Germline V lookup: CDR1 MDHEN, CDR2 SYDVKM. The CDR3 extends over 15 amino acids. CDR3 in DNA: TGTGCCAGCAGTTTCACCGGGACAGGGATGAATGAGCAGTTCTTC. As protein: CASSFTGTGMNEQFF. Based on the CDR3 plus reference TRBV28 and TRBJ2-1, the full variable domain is DVKVTQSSRYLVKRTGEKVFLECVQDMDHENMFWYRQDPGLGLRLIYFSYDVKMKEKGDIPEGYSVSREKKERFSLILESASTNQTSMYLCASSFTGTGMNEQFFGPGTRLTVL.

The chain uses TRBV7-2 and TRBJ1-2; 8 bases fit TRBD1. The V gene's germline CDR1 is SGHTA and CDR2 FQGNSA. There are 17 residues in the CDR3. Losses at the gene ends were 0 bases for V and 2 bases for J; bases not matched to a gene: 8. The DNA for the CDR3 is TGTGCCAGCAGCTTAGCGGTGACAGGGGCCCAGAACTATGGCTACACCTTC. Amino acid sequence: CASSLAVTGAQNYGYTF.

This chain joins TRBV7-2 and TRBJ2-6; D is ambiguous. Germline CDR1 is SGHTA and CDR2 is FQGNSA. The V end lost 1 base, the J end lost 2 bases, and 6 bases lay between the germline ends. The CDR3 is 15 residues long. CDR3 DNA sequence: TGTGCCAGCAGCTTAGAGGGCCCTGGGGCCAACGTCCTGACTTTC. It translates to CASSLEGPGANVLTF.

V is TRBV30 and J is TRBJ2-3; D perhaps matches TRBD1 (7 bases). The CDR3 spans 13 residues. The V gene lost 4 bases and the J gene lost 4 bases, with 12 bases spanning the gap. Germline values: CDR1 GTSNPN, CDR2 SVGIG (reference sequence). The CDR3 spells CAWIRGVADTQYF. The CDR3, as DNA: TGTGCCTGGATCAGGGGGGTGGCAGATACGCAGTATTTT. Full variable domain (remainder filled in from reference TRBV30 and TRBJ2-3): SQTIHQWPATLVQPVGSPLSLECTVEGTSNPNLYWYRQAAGRGLQLLFYSVGIGQISSEVPQNLSASRPQDRQFILSSKKLLLSDSGFYLCAWIRGVADTQYFGPGTRLTVL.

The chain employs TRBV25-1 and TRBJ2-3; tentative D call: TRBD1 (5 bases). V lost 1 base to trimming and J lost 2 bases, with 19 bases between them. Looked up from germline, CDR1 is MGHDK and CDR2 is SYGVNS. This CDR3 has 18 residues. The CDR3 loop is CASSESPRVQFYTDTQYF. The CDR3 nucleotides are TGTGCCAGCAGTGAATCCCCCAGGGTACAGTTTTACACAGATACGCAGTATTTT. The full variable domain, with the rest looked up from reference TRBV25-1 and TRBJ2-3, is EADIYQTPRYLVIGTGKKITLECSQTMGHDKMYWYQQDPGMELHLIHYSYGVNSTEKGDLSSESTVSRIRTEHFPLTLESARPSHTSQYLCASSESPRVQFYTDTQYFGPGTRLTVL.

DNA of the CDR3: TGTGCCTGGAGTGTTACAAGGGGGGGGGTATTGGCCCTCCACTTT. This encodes CAWSVTRGGVLALHF. This chain connects TRBV30 to TRBJ1-6, with D perhaps matching TRBD1 (6 bases). The CDR3 runs 15 residues. V shed 0 bases and J shed 14 bases, with 20 bases lying between them. Germline loops: CDR1 GTSNPN, CDR2 SVGIG (reference sequence).

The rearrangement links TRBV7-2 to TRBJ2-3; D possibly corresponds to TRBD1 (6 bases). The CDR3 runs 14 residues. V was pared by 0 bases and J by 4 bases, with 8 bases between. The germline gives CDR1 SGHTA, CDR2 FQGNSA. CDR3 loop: CASSLAEGADTQYF. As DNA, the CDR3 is TGTGCCAGCAGCTTAGCCGAGGGGGCAGATACGCAGTATTTT. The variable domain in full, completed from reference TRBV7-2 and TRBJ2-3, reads GAGVSQSPSNKVTEKGKDVELRCDPISGHTALYWYRQSLGQGLEFLIYFQGNSAPDKSGLPSDRFSAERTGGSVSTLTIQRTQQEDSAVYLCASSLAEGADTQYFGPGTRLTVL.

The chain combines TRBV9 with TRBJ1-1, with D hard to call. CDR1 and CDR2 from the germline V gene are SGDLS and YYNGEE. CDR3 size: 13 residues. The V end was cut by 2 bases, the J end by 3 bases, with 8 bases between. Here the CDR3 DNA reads TGTGCCAGCAGCGTTATGGTCGACACTGAAGCTTTCTTT. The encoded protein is CASSVMVDTEAFF.

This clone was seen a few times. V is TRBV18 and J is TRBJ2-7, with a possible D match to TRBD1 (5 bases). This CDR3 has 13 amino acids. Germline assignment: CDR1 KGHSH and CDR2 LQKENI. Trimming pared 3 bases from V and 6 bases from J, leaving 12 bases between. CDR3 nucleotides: TGTGCCAGCTCACCGCAGGGCCCCAGCGAGCAGTACTTC. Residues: CASSPQGPSEQYF.

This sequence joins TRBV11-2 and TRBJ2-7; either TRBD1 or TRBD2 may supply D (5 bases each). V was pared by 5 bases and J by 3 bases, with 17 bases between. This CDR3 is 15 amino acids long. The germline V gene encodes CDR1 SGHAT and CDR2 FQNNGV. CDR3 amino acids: CASSPGDQGFYEQYF. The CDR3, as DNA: TGTGCCAGCAGCCCCGGGGACCAAGGGTTCTACGAGCAGTACTTC.

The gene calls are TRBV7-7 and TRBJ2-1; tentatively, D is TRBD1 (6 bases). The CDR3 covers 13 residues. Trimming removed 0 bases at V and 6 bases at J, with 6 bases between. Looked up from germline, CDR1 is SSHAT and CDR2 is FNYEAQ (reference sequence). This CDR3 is CASSLAGGNEQFF. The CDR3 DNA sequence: TGTGCCAGCAGCTTAGCAGGGGGCAATGAGCAGTTCTTC.

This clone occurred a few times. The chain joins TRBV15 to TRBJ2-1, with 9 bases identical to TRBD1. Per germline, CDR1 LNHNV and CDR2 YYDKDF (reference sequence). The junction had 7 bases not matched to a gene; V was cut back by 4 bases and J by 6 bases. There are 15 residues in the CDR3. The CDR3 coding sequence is TGTGCCACCAGCAAAGGACAGGGGCAGATCAATGAGCAGTTCTTC. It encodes CATSKGQGQINEQFF. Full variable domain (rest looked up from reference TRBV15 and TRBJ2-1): DAMVIQNPRYQVTQFGKPVTLSCSQTLNHNVMYWYQQKSSQAPKLLFHYYDKDFNNEADTPDNFQSRRPNTSFCFLDIRSPGLGDTAMYLCATSKGQGQINEQFFGPGTRLTVL.

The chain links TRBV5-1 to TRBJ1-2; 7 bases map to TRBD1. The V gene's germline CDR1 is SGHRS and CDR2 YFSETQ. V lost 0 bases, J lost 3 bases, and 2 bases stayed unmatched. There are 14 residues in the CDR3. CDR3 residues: CASSLVGQHYGYTF. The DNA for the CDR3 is TGCGCCAGCAGCTTGGTGGGACAGCACTATGGCTACACCTTC. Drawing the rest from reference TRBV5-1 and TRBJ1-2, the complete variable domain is KAGVTQTPRYLIKTRGQQVTLSCSPISGHRSVSWYQQTPGQGLQFLFEYFSETQRNKGNFPGRFSGRQFSNSRSEMNVSTLELGDSALYLCASSLVGQHYGYTFGSGTRLTVV.

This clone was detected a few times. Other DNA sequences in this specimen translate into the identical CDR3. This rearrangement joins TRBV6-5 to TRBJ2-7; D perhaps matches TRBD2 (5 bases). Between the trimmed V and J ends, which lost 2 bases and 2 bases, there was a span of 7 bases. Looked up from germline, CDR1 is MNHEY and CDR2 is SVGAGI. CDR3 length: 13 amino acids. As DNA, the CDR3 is TGTGCCAGCAGTTACCCCGGGACCTACGAGCAGTACTTC. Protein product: CASSYPGTYEQYF.

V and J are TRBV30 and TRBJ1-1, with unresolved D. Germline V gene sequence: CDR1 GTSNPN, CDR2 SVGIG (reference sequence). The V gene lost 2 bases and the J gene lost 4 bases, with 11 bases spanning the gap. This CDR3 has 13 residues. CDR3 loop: CAWSSNQITEAFF. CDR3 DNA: TGTGCCTGGAGTTCAAACCAAATCACTGAAGCTTTCTTT.

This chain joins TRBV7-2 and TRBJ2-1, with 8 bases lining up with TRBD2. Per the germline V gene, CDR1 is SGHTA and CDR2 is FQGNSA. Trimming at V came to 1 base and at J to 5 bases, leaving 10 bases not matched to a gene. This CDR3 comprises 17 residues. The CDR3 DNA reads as TGTGCCAGCAGCTTAGGCCGGGAGCGGGGGCACAACAATGAGCAGTTCTTC. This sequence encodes CASSLGRERGHNNEQFF. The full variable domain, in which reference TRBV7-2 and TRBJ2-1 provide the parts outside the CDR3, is GAGVSQSPSNKVTEKGKDVELRCDPISGHTALYWYRQSLGQGLEFLIYFQGNSAPDKSGLPSDRFSAERTGGSVSTLTIQRTQQEDSAVYLCASSLGRERGHNNEQFFGPGTRLTVL.

The CDR3 DNA sequence: TGTGCCAGCAGTTTCTGGGGACAGGAGGACAATGAGCAGTTCTTC. Amino acid sequence: CASSFWGQEDNEQFF. The chain uses TRBV27 and TRBJ2-1; 8 bases are shared with TRBD1. Trimming cost V 3 bases and J 5 bases; bases outside gene matches: 6. Germline V gene lookup returns CDR1 MNHEY and CDR2 SMNVEV (reference sequence). This CDR3 is built from 15 residues.

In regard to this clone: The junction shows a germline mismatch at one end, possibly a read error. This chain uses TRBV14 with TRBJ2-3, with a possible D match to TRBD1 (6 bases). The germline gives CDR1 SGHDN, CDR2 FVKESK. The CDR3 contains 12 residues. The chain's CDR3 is CASSQAGDPPDF. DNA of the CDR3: TGTGCCAGCAGCCAAGCAGGGGACCCCCCGGATTTT.

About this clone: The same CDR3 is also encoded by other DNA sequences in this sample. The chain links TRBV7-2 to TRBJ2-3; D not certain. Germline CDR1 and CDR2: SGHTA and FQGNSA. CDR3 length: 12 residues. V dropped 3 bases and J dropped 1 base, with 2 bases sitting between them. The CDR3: CASSLGTDTQYF. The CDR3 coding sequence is TGTGCCAGCAGCTTGGGCACAGATACGCAGTATTTT.

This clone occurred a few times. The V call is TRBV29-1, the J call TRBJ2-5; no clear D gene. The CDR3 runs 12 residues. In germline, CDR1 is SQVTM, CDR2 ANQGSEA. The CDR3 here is CSTMGFEETQYF. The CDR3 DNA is TGCAGTACCATGGGGTTCGAAGAGACCCAGTACTTC.

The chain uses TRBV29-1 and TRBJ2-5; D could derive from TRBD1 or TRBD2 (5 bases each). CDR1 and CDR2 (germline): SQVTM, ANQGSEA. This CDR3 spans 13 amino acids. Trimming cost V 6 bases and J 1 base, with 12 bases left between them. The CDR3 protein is CSVLKGTQETQYF. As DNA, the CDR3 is TGCAGCGTCCTCAAGGGGACCCAAGAGACCCAGTACTTC.

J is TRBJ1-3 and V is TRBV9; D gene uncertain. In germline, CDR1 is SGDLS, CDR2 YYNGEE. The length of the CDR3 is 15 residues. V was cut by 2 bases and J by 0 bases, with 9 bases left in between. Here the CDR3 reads CASSVTPDSGNTIYF. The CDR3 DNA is TGTGCCAGCAGCGTCACACCGGACTCTGGAAACACCATATATTTT.

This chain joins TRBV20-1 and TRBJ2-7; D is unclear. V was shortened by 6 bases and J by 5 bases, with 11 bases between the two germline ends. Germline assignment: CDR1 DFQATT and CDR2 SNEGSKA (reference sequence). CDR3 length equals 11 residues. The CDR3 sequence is CSAMSGNEQYF. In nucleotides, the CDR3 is TGCAGTGCAATGTCCGGTAACGAGCAGTACTTC.